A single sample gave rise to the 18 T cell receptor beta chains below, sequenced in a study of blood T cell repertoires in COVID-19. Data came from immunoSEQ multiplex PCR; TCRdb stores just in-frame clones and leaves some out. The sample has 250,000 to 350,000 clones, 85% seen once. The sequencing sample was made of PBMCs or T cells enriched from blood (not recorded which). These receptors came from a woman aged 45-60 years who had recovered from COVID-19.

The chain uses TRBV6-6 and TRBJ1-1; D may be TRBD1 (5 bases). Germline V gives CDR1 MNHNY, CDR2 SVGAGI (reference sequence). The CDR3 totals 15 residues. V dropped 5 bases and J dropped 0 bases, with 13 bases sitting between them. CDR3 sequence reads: CASSRTSTVNTEAFF. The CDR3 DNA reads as TGTGCCAGCAGTCGAACCTCGACAGTGAACACTGAAGCTTTCTTT.

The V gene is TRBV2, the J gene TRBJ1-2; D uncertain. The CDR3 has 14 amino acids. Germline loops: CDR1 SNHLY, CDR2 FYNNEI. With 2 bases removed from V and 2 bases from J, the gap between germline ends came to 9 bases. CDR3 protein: CASSEIDLNYGYTF. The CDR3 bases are TGTGCCAGCAGTGAAATAGATCTGAACTATGGCTACACCTTC.

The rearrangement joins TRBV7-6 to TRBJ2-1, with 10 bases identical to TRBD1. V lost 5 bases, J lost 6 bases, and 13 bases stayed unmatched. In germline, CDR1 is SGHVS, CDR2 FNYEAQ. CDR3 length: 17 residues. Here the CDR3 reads CASSARTGGDQANEQFF. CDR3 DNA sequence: TGTGCCAGCAGCGCCCGGACAGGGGGTGATCAAGCCAATGAGCAGTTCTTC.

CDR3 DNA: TGTGCCAGTAGTATTCGCGGGAGCAATGAGCAGTTCTTC. This codes for CASSIRGSNEQFF. V usage is TRBV19 and J usage is TRBJ2-1; 7 bases align to TRBD2. This CDR3 contains 13 residues. Germline CDR1 is LNHDA and CDR2 is SQIVND (reference sequence). V lost 3 bases, J lost 6 bases, and 2 bases stayed unmatched.

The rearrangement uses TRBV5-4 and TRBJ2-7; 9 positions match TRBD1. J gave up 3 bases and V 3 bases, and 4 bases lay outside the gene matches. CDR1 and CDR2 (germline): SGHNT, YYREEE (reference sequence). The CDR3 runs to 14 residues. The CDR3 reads CASSSGQGLYEQYF. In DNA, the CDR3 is TGTGCCAGCAGCTCGGGACAGGGCCTCTACGAGCAGTACTTC.

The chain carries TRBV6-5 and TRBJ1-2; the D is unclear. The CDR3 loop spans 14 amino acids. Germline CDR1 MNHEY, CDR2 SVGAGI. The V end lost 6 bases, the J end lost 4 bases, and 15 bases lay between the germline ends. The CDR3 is CASSHQRGPYGYTF. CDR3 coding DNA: TGTGCCAGCAGCCATCAGCGGGGTCCCTATGGCTACACCTTC.

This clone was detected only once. The CDR3, as DNA: TGTGCCGGCTCCCCGCGGGCCAAAAACGATGAGCAGTTCTTC. It yields the protein CAGSPRAKNDEQFF. The gene calls are TRBV11-3 and TRBJ2-1; maybe TRBD2 (5 bases). The CDR3 is made up of 14 amino acids. Trimming took off 11 bases at V and 8 bases at J, with 22 bases between the two ends. CDR1 and CDR2 from the germline V gene are SGHNT and YENEEA.

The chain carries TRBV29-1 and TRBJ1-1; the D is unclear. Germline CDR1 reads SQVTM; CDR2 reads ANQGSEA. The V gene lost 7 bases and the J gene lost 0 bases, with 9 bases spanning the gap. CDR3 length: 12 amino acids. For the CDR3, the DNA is TGCAGCGCACGGAGGGTGAACACTGAAGCTTTCTTT. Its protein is CSARRVNTEAFF.

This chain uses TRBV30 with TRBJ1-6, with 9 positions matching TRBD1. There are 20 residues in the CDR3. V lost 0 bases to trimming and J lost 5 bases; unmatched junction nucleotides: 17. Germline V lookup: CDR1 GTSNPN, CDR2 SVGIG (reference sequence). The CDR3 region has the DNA TGTGCCTGGAGTGTACCTTCCTACTTATTGGACAGGGGACATAATTCACCCCTCCACTTT. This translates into CAWSVPSYLLDRGHNSPLHF.

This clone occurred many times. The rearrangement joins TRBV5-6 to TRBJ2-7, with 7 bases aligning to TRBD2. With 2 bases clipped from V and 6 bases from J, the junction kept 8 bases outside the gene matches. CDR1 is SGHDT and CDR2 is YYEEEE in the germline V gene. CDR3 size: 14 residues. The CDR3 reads CASSLGRGVSEQYF. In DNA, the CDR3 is TGTGCCAGCAGCTTAGGGAGGGGCGTCTCCGAGCAGTACTTC.

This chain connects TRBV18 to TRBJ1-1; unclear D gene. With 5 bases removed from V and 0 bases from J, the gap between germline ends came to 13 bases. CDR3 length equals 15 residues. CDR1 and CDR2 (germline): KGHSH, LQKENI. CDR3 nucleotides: TGTGCCAGCTCATCCCGGACTCGTATGAACACTGAAGCTTTCTTT. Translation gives CASSSRTRMNTEAFF. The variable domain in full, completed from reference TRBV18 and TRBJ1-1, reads NAGVMQNPRHLVRRRGQEARLRCSPMKGHSHVYWYRQLPEEGLKFMVYLQKENIIDESGMPKERFSAEFPKEGPSILRIQQVVRGDSAAYFCASSSRTRMNTEAFFGQGTRLTVV.

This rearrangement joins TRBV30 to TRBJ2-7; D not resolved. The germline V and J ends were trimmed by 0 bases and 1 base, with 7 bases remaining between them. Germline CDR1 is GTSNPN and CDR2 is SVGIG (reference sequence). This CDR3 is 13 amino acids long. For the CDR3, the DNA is TGTGCCTGGAGTGTTTCCGGTTCCTACGAGCAGTACTTC. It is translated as CAWSVSGSYEQYF.

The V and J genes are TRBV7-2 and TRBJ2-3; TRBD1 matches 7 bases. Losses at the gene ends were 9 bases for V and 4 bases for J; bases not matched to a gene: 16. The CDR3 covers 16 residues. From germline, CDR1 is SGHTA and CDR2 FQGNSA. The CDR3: CARGQVLEMRADTQYF. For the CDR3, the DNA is TGTGCCAGAGGACAGGTTCTGGAGATGCGGGCAGATACGCAGTATTTT.

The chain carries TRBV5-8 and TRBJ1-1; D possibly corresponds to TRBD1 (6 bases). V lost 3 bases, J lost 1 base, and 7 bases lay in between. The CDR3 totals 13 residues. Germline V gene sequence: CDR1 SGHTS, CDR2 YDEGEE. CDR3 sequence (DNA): TGTGCCAGCAGCTCGGGACAGAACACTGAAGCTTTCTTT. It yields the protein CASSSGQNTEAFF.

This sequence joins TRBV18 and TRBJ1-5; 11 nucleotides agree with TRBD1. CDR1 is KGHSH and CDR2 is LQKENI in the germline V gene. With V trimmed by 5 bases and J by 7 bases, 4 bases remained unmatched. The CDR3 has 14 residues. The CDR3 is CASSAGQGGQPQHF. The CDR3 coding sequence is TGTGCCAGCTCAGCGGGACAGGGGGGACAGCCCCAGCATTTT.

The CDR3 coding sequence is TGTGCCAGCAGGAGACAGGGGGCGAACCCAGATACGCAGTATTTT. Translating it yields CASRRQGANPDTQYF. This rearrangement joins TRBV2 to TRBJ2-3; 10 nucleotides agree with TRBD1. The CDR3 has 15 residues. After removal of 6 bases from V and 4 bases from J, the junction contained 7 bases not matched to a gene. Looked up from germline, CDR1 is SNHLY and CDR2 is FYNNEI.

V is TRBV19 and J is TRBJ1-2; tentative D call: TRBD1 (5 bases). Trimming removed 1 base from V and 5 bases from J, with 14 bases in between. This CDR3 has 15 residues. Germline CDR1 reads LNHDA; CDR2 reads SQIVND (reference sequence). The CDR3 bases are TGTGCCAGTAGTATAGCCGGGGGAGACGCATATGGCTACACCTTC. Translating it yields CASSIAGGDAYGYTF.

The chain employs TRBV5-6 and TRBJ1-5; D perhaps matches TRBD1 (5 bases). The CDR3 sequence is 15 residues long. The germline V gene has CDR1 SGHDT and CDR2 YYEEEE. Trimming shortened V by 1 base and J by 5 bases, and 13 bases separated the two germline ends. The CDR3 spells CASSLTGLGHQPQHF. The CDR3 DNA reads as TGTGCCAGCAGCTTGACAGGCCTGGGGCATCAGCCCCAGCATTTT.